These 10 T cell receptor beta chains were all obtained from the same sample, sequenced in a study of shared clonotypes between healthy human individuals. The data were produced by immunoSEQ multiplex PCR, yet TCRdb's version contains in-frame clones alone and is incomplete. The repertoire holds roughly 86,000 clones, with about 70% as singletons. The source material was memory CD8+ T cells sorted from blood. Subset denoted: CD45RO+ cells pooled with CCR7-negative TemRA cells. Source of these receptors: a young man in good health.

This chain joins TRBV25-1 and TRBJ2-1; 7 bases align to TRBD2. This CDR3 has 17 residues. V lost 2 bases, J lost 0 bases, and 7 bases stayed unmatched. CDR1 MGHDK and CDR2 SYGVNS come from the germline V gene. CDR3 region: CASSEGRETDSYNEQFF. CDR3 nucleotides: TGTGCCAGCAGTGAAGGGCGGGAGACCGACTCCTACAATGAGCAGTTCTTC.

This clone was observed at least ten times. The rearrangement uses TRBV4-3 and TRBJ2-1; 7 bases map to TRBD1. This CDR3 has 16 residues. The V and J ends lost 1 base and 0 bases, in that order; junction bases with no gene match: 3. The germline V gene encodes CDR1 LGHNA and CDR2 YSLEER. The CDR3 loop is CASSQGQGGSYNEQFF. CDR3 bases: TGCGCCAGCAGCCAAGGACAGGGCGGCTCCTACAATGAGCAGTTCTTC.

This clone came up a few times. V and J are TRBV11-2 and TRBJ2-1; 13 bases align to TRBD2. This CDR3 spans 18 amino acids. The junction had 7 bases not matched to a gene; V was cut back by 4 bases and J by 1 base. The V gene's germline CDR1 is SGHAT and CDR2 FQNNGV. CDR3 region: CASSSGTSGKLSYNEQFF. CDR3 nucleotide sequence: TGTGCCAGCAGCTCTGGGACTAGCGGGAAATTGTCCTACAATGAGCAGTTCTTC.

The gene calls are TRBV4-3 and TRBJ2-1; 9 bases line up with TRBD2. Germline V lookup: CDR1 LGHNA, CDR2 YSLEER. The CDR3 spans 17 residues. The V and J ends lost 1 base and 4 bases, in that order; junction bases with no gene match: 8. This CDR3 is CASSQGPTSGPYNEQFF. The CDR3 DNA sequence: TGCGCCAGCAGCCAAGGACCCACTAGCGGGCCTTACAATGAGCAGTTCTTC.

The chain recombines TRBV14 with TRBJ2-1, with D perhaps TRBD1 (6 bases). The CDR3 is 14 residues long. The germline gives CDR1 SGHDN, CDR2 FVKESK. The V gene lost 3 bases and the J gene lost 9 bases, with 15 bases spanning the gap. The CDR3, as DNA: TGTGCCAGCAGCCATTTACAGGGAACGGGTGAGCAGTTCTTC. It is translated as CASSHLQGTGEQFF.

CDR3 in amino acids: CSVEWGLAGPYEQYF. CDR3 DNA sequence: TGCAGCGTTGAGTGGGGACTAGCGGGACCCTACGAGCAGTACTTC. This chain uses TRBV29-1 with TRBJ2-7; 13 bases fit TRBD2. The CDR3 length is 15 residues. Germline assignment: CDR1 SQVTM and CDR2 ANQGSEA. Unmatched junction bases numbered 4, after V lost 3 bases and J lost 2 bases.

CDR3 in DNA: TGTGCCAGCAGTCGACTATTAACAGGCAGGGCGAGCGGGGAGCTGTTTTTT. It translates to CASSRLLTGRASGELFF. The rearrangement joins TRBV27 to TRBJ2-2; D assignment may be TRBD1 or TRBD2 (5 bases each). Deletions cut 5 bases from V and 7 bases from J, with 23 bases between. The germline gives CDR1 MNHEY, CDR2 SMNVEV (reference sequence). The CDR3 sequence is 17 residues long.

The rearrangement joins TRBV5-1 to TRBJ2-7, with no clear D. Trimming cost V 2 bases and J 5 bases, with 11 bases left between them. Looked up from germline, CDR1 is SGHRS and CDR2 is YFSETQ. This CDR3 is built from 13 residues. The CDR3 coding sequence is TGCGCCAGCAGCTTACCACAGTACGACGAGCAGTACTTC. Amino acid sequence: CASSLPQYDEQYF.

Comment on this clone: The sample carries other DNA sequences with the same CDR3. The chain is built from TRBV30 and TRBJ2-7; 9 positions match TRBD1. This CDR3 has 14 amino acids. V shed 3 bases and J 3 bases; nucleotides not matched to a gene: 6. CDR1 is GTSNPN and CDR2 is SVGIG in the germline V gene (reference sequence). The chain's CDR3 is CAWSTGTGSYEQYF. The CDR3 DNA follows: TGTGCCTGGAGCACCGGGACAGGGAGCTACGAGCAGTACTTC. The variable domain in full, with the rest retrieved from reference TRBV30 and TRBJ2-7, is SQTIHQWPATLVQPVGSPLSLECTVEGTSNPNLYWYRQAAGRGLQLLFYSVGIGQISSEVPQNLSASRPQDRQFILSSKKLLLSDSGFYLCAWSTGTGSYEQYFGPGTRLTVT.

About this clone itself: Since a far larger clone is one base different, this is likely a read error. This chain joins TRBV6-4 and TRBJ2-3; TRBD2 matches 12 bases. The CDR3 is 15 amino acids. Germline CDR1 reads MRHNA; CDR2 reads SNTAGT. CDR3 protein: CASSELAGGTGTQYF. DNA of the CDR3: TGTGCCAGCAGTGAACTAGCGGGAGGCACAGGTACGCAGTATTTT.